The 20 T cell receptor beta chains presented below share a single source sample, sequenced in a study of T cell responses to AZD1222 COVID-19 vaccine. The data were produced by immunoSEQ multiplex PCR, yet TCRdb's version contains in-frame clones alone and is incomplete. The sample lists 150,000 to 200,000 clones, about nine tenths occurring once. This specimen consisted of peripheral blood, obtained on day 0 of MenACWY control vaccination. These receptors were collected from an adult in good health.

The V call is TRBV5-1, the J call TRBJ2-7; TRBD2 might be the D (5 bases). CDR3 size: 14 residues. From germline, CDR1 is SGHRS and CDR2 YFSETQ. The V end lost 0 bases, the J end lost 2 bases, and 9 bases lay between the germline ends. The CDR3 region is CASSLVERPYEQYF. As DNA, the CDR3 is TGCGCCAGCAGCTTGGTAGAGCGGCCCTACGAGCAGTACTTC.

This chain links TRBV11-3 with TRBJ2-1, with TRBD2 matching 8 bases. J lost 4 bases, V lost 5 bases, and 10 bases had no gene match. CDR1 is SGHNT and CDR2 is YENEEA in the germline V gene. This CDR3 is built from 16 residues. CDR3 bases: TGTGCCAGCAGCCCCCGCGTGGCGGGAGGATACAATGAGCAGTTCTTC. Residues: CASSPRVAGGYNEQFF.

CDR3 sequence: CASSIPPGEQYF. CDR3 nucleotide sequence: TGTGCCAGCAGCATCCCGCCGGGCGAGCAGTACTTC. The chain combines TRBV5-5 with TRBJ2-7; D is unresolved. The germline V and J ends were trimmed by 4 bases and 6 bases, with 11 bases remaining between them. The V gene's germline CDR1 is SGHKS and CDR2 YYEKEE (reference sequence). The CDR3 is made up of 12 amino acids.

The chain has TRBV3-1 (or the pseudogene TRBV3-2) and TRBJ2-7; no firm D call. This CDR3 is built from 12 residues. V shed 3 bases and J shed 3 bases, with 6 bases lying between them. CDR1 is LGHDT and CDR2 is YNNKEL in the germline V gene (reference sequence). The CDR3 DNA reads TGTGCCAGCAGCCAGACCGACTACGAGCAGTACTTC. Its translation: CASSQTDYEQYF.

The rearrangement links TRBV11-2 to TRBJ2-3; TRBD2 agrees at 7 bases. The CDR3 consists of 16 residues. Germline V lookup: CDR1 SGHAT, CDR2 FQNNGV. V trimming: 2 bases; J trimming: 4 bases; junction bases outside the gene matches: 9. This CDR3 is CASSLMKRGGADTQYF. CDR3 bases: TGTGCCAGCAGCTTAATGAAGCGGGGTGGGGCAGATACGCAGTATTTT.

This clone turned up a few times. V and J are TRBV28 and TRBJ1-4, with TRBD1 identical over 10 bases. Germline CDR1 is MDHEN and CDR2 is SYDVKM. This CDR3 is 17 amino acids long. V gave up 6 bases and J gave up 0 bases; unmatched junction bases: 7. The chain's CDR3 is CASSSLGQGTTNEKLFF. The CDR3 DNA follows: TGTGCCAGCAGCTCTCTGGGACAGGGGACAACTAATGAAAAACTGTTTTTT. The variable domain in full, completed from reference TRBV28 and TRBJ1-4, reads DVKVTQSSRYLVKRTGEKVFLECVQDMDHENMFWYRQDPGLGLRLIYFSYDVKMKEKGDIPEGYSVSREKKERFSLILESASTNQTSMYLCASSSLGQGTTNEKLFFGSGTQLSVL.

The chain employs TRBV10-3 and TRBJ2-1; 7 bases match TRBD1. The CDR3 spans 15 residues. V lost 0 bases, J lost 9 bases, and 8 bases stayed unmatched. In germline, CDR1 is ENHRY, CDR2 SYGVKD. The CDR3 bases are TGTGCCATCAGTGAGTCAAGGGGGCGGATGAGTGAGCAGTTCTTC. It encodes CAISESRGRMSEQFF.

The chain carries TRBV13 and TRBJ1-1, with 10 bases matching TRBD1. In germline, CDR1 is PRHDT, CDR2 FYEKMQ (reference sequence). V trimming: 5 bases; J trimming: 7 bases; junction bases outside the gene matches: 4. The CDR3 sequence is 13 residues long. CDR3 nucleotide sequence: TGTGCCAGCAGCCGGGGGACAGGGGTTGAAGCTTTCTTT. Protein: CASSRGTGVEAFF.

V and J are TRBV29-1 and TRBJ1-2, with D tentatively TRBD1 (6 bases). CDR1 and CDR2 (germline): SQVTM, ANQGSEA. Trimming stripped 0 bases from V and 1 base from J, with 15 bases between. The CDR3 spans 16 residues. In DNA form, the CDR3 reads TGCAGCGTTGAAGAAATCGGCGGACAGAGTAACTATGGCTACACCTTC. It yields the protein CSVEEIGGQSNYGYTF.

The genes are TRBV6-5 and TRBJ2-7, with D maybe TRBD1 (5 bases). The CDR3 runs 15 residues. Germline values: CDR1 MNHEY, CDR2 SVGAGI. Trimming removed 7 bases from V and 1 base from J, with 17 bases in between. The CDR3 bases are TGTGCCAGCAAGGGGAAGGGGCTGGCGTCCTACGAGCAGTACTTC. Translated, it gives CASKGKGLASYEQYF.

The chain links TRBV3-1 (or the pseudogene TRBV3-2) to TRBJ1-1, with a possible D match to TRBD1 (5 bases). From germline, CDR1 is LGHDT and CDR2 YNNKEL (reference sequence). The germline V and J ends were trimmed by 1 base and 8 bases, with 17 bases remaining between them. This CDR3 contains 15 residues. The DNA for the CDR3 is TGTGCCAGCAGCCAAGGGGCCGCGGGGACGATGGAAGCTTTCTTT. It specifies CASSQGAAGTMEAFF.

The chain links TRBV27 to TRBJ2-3; 7 bases align to TRBD1. Losses at the gene ends were 8 bases for V and 3 bases for J; bases not matched to a gene: 14. Germline values: CDR1 MNHEY, CDR2 SMNVEV (reference sequence). The CDR3 runs 16 residues. CDR3 bases: TGTGCCAGCCGCCTCCGTGGGACAGTGAGGACAGATACGCAGTATTTT. Its translation is CASRLRGTVRTDTQYF.

The chain has TRBV7-3 and TRBJ2-2, with D unclear. V gave up 3 bases and J gave up 3 bases, with 11 bases separating them. Germline assignment: CDR1 SGHTA and CDR2 FQGTGA. The CDR3 runs to 15 residues. The CDR3 sequence: CASSFGQPHTGELFF. CDR3 bases: TGTGCCAGCAGCTTTGGCCAGCCTCACACCGGGGAGCTGTTTTTT.

The chain has TRBV15 and TRBJ1-4; possibly TRBD1 for D (6 bases). Between the trimmed V and J ends, which lost 8 bases and 3 bases, there was a span of 22 bases. Germline loops: CDR1 LNHNV, CDR2 YYDKDF (reference sequence). The CDR3 runs to 17 residues. In DNA form, the CDR3 reads TGTGCCACCCAGGGGCGGGACACCTTTGGGGCTAATGAAAAACTGTTTTTT. Its protein product is CATQGRDTFGANEKLFF.

The chain joins TRBV12-3 or TRBV12-4 to TRBJ2-2; D gene ambiguous. V was pared by 6 bases and J by 5 bases, with 10 bases between. This CDR3 has 13 amino acids. CDR3 sequence reads: CASSSWRTGELFF. In DNA, the CDR3 is TGTGCCAGCAGCAGTTGGAGAACCGGGGAGCTGTTTTTT.

The J gene is TRBJ1-3, the V gene TRBV5-1; 9 bases align to TRBD1. The CDR3 consists of 14 residues. J lost 4 bases, V lost 5 bases, and 4 bases had no gene match. Germline values: CDR1 SGHRS, CDR2 YFSETQ. Here the CDR3 DNA reads TGCGCCAGCAGGGAACAGGGGGCAGGAAACACCATATATTTT. Protein: CASREQGAGNTIYF.

The V and J genes are TRBV28 and TRBJ2-7, with unresolved D. Germline assignment: CDR1 MDHEN and CDR2 SYDVKM. V shed 2 bases and J shed 3 bases, with 8 bases lying between them. The CDR3 sequence is 13 residues long. CDR3 residues: CASSLMGYYEQYF. CDR3 in DNA: TGTGCCAGCAGTTTAATGGGGTACTACGAGCAGTACTTC.

The V call is TRBV7-6, the J call TRBJ2-1, with TRBD2 identical over 11 bases. The CDR3 sequence is 15 residues long. From germline, CDR1 is SGHVS and CDR2 FNYEAQ. J lost 8 bases, V lost 5 bases, and 8 bases had no gene match. The chain's CDR3 is CASSQTSGMRYEQFF. The CDR3 coding sequence is TGTGCCAGCAGCCAGACTAGCGGGATGAGGTATGAGCAGTTCTTC.

To note about this clone: Other DNA sequences within the sample encode an identical CDR3. This chain joins TRBV18 and TRBJ1-1; D not certain. The CDR3 covers 13 residues. V gave up 2 bases and J gave up 0 bases, with 4 bases separating them. Germline values: CDR1 KGHSH, CDR2 LQKENI. CDR3 amino acids: CASSPSVNTEAFF. CDR3 sequence (DNA): TGTGCCAGCTCACCATCCGTGAACACTGAAGCTTTCTTT. Looking up the rest from reference TRBV18 and TRBJ1-1 gives the full variable domain: NAGVMQNPRHLVRRRGQEARLRCSPMKGHSHVYWYRQLPEEGLKFMVYLQKENIIDESGMPKERFSAEFPKEGPSILRIQQVVRGDSAAYFCASSPSVNTEAFFGQGTRLTVV.

V and J are TRBV2 and TRBJ2-1; tentatively, D is TRBD1 (5 bases). Germline CDR1 and CDR2: SNHLY and FYNNEI. Trimming stripped 3 bases from V and 8 bases from J, with 17 bases between. The CDR3 is 15 residues long. This CDR3 reads CASSELQGSNDEQFF. The CDR3 nucleotides read TGTGCCAGCAGTGAGCTGCAGGGCAGTAACGATGAGCAGTTCTTC.